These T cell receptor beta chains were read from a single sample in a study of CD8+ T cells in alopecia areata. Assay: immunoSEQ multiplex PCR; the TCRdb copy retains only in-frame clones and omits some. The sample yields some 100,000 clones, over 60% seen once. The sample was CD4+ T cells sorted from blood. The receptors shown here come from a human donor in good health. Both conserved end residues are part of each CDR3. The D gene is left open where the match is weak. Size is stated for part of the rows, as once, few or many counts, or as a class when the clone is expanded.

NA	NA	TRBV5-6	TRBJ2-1	CASSLANPNPGFF
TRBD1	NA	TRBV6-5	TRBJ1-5	CASSTGGLDQPQHF
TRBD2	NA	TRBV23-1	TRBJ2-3	CASRFRGESTDTQYF
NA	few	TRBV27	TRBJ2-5	CASSLVGAPKEQYF
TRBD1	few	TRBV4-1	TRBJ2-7	CASSQEGTGYYEQYF
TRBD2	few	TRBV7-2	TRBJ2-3	CASSISGGNTDTQYF
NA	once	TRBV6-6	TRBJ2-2	CASSYPGGTGELFF
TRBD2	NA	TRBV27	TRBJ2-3	CASSWAGGQNTQYF
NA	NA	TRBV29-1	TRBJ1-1	CSVKKAVNTEAFF
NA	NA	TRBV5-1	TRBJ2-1	CASSLARVGGDQFF
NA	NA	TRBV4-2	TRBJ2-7	CASSQDGAAHYEQYF
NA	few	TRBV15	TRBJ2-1	CATSSHSSGAYNEQFF
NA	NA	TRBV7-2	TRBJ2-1	CASTKKRDSYNEQFF
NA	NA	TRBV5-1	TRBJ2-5	CASSSSQETQYF
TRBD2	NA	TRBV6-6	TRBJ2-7	CASNGRGEQYF
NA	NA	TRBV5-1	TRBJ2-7	CASSFPETYEQYF
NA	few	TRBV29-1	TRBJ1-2	CSVAPSGEDGYTF
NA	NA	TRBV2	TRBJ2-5	CASKGGGSGETQYF
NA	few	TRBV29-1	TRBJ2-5	CSVGRETQYF
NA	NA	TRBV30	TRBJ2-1	CALHPGENTNEQFF
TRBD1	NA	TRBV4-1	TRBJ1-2	CASSPGQGRVNYGYTF
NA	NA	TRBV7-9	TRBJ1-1	CASSLEQVEAFF
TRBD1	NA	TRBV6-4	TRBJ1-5	CASSHRDSLLNQPQHF
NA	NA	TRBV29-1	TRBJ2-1	CSVWDFNEQFF